A single sample is the source of the 13 T cell receptor beta chains below, sequenced in a study of T cell changes during pregnancy in multiple sclerosis. Sequenced by immunoSEQ multiplex PCR; TCRdb stores in-frame clones only, minus some. Of around 50,000 clones listed, roughly nine tenths were seen once; the top ten hold 0.15% to 0.2%. Sample: CD4+ T cells from peripheral blood mononuclear cells, taken in the second trimester of pregnancy. The receptors shown here come from a female donor with multiple sclerosis, enrolled in a pregnancy study.

The chain recombines TRBV28 with TRBJ2-5; D is perhaps TRBD2 (6 bases). CDR3 size: 15 residues. V was shortened by 2 bases and J by 3 bases, with 13 bases between the two germline ends. Germline V gives CDR1 MDHEN, CDR2 SYDVKM. CDR3 sequence (DNA): TGTGCCAGCAGTTTAGGAGGGATAAGTAAAGAGACCCAGTACTTC. The encoded protein is CASSLGGISKETQYF.

The chain recombines TRBV19 with TRBJ1-5; D may be TRBD1 (5 bases). Trimming shortened V by 4 bases and J by 0 bases, and 16 bases separated the two germline ends. CDR3 length equals 17 residues. Germline CDR1 and CDR2: LNHDA and SQIVND (reference sequence). CDR3 sequence (DNA): TGTGCCAGTAGTAGGGGCAGAAGTAGACCTAGCAATCAGCCCCAGCATTTT. Translated: CASSRGRSRPSNQPQHF.

The V call is TRBV27, the J call TRBJ1-1; the match to TRBD1 covers 9 bases. Trimming cost V 2 bases and J 4 bases; bases outside gene matches: 11. The CDR3 covers 17 residues. In germline, CDR1 is MNHEY, CDR2 SMNVEV (reference sequence). CDR3 residues: CASSLIMTGGVSTEAFF. Written as DNA, the CDR3 is TGTGCCAGCAGTTTAATAATGACAGGGGGGGTAAGCACTGAAGCTTTCTTT.

This chain uses TRBV19 with TRBJ1-5; possibly TRBD1 for D (6 bases). Trimming removed 2 bases at V and 3 bases at J, with 14 bases between. The CDR3 has 16 amino acids. Germline CDR1 and CDR2: LNHDA and SQIVND (reference sequence). The CDR3 sequence: CASSIHEGVTNQPQHF. In DNA form, the CDR3 reads TGTGCCAGTAGTATACACGAGGGGGTGACCAATCAGCCCCAGCATTTT.

The genes are TRBV28 and TRBJ2-3; the D gene is possibly TRBD2 (6 bases). Trimming removed 5 bases from V and 0 bases from J, with 15 bases in between. CDR1 and CDR2 from the germline V gene are MDHEN and SYDVKM. The CDR3 runs 16 residues. For the CDR3, the DNA is TGTGCCAGCAGTACCGGGACTCACCCCAGCACAGATACGCAGTATTTT. Amino acids: CASSTGTHPSTDTQYF. The entire variable domain, with the rest obtained from reference TRBV28 and TRBJ2-3, is as follows: DVKVTQSSRYLVKRTGEKVFLECVQDMDHENMFWYRQDPGLGLRLIYFSYDVKMKEKGDIPEGYSVSREKKERFSLILESASTNQTSMYLCASSTGTHPSTDTQYFGPGTRLTVL.

The chain joins TRBV5-1 to TRBJ1-5; D unclear. The CDR3 has 15 amino acids. Trimming removed 0 bases at V and 0 bases at J, with 7 bases between. Germline V CDR1 and CDR2: SGHRS, YFSETQ. The CDR3 nucleotides are TGCGCCAGCAGCTTGGACAGTTATAGCAATCAGCCCCAGCATTTT. Translation gives CASSLDSYSNQPQHF.

The chain is built from TRBV5-4 and TRBJ1-6; D is uncertain. The germline V and J ends were trimmed by 0 bases and 7 bases, with 11 bases remaining between them. Germline V gene data show CDR1 as SGHNT and CDR2 as YYREEE (reference sequence). The CDR3 consists of 15 residues. The CDR3: CASSLAPGGNSPLHF. The CDR3 nucleotides are TGTGCCAGCAGCTTGGCTCCAGGCGGGAATTCACCCCTCCACTTT. The variable domain in full, with the rest retrieved from reference TRBV5-4 and TRBJ1-6, is ETGVTQSPTHLIKTRGQQVTLRCSSQSGHNTVSWYQQALGQGPQFIFQYYREEENGRGNFPPRFSGLQFPNYSSELNVNALELDDSALYLCASSLAPGGNSPLHFGNGTRLTVT.

The chain links TRBV7-2 to TRBJ2-1; TRBD1 aligns across 7 bases. Losses at the gene ends were 6 bases for V and 4 bases for J; bases not matched to a gene: 3. Germline CDR1 is SGHTA and CDR2 is FQGNSA. The CDR3 loop spans 13 amino acids. The CDR3, as DNA: TGTGCCAGCAGACAGGGGATATACAATGAGCAGTTCTTC. It translates to CASRQGIYNEQFF.

V and J are TRBV7-6 and TRBJ2-3, with 10 bases matching TRBD2. This CDR3 region has 16 residues. V was pared by 1 base and J by 3 bases, with 4 bases of the junction left unmatched. The germline V gene encodes CDR1 SGHVS and CDR2 FNYEAQ. The CDR3 region is CASSLERAGGTDTQYF. The CDR3 DNA is TGTGCCAGCAGCTTAGAGCGAGCGGGAGGGACAGATACGCAGTATTTT.

CDR3 sequence reads: CASSDAGYEQYF. CDR3 DNA: TGTGCCAGCAGTGACGCCGGCTACGAGCAGTACTTC. The rearrangement joins TRBV6-1 to TRBJ2-7; D gene unclear. Germline V CDR1 and CDR2: MNHNS, SASEGT. V lost 3 bases, J lost 3 bases, and 6 bases lay in between. This CDR3 has 12 residues.

This chain connects TRBV27 to TRBJ1-2; the match to TRBD1 covers 9 bases. V trimming: 1 base; J trimming: 2 bases; junction bases outside the gene matches: 8. CDR3 size: 17 residues. The germline CDR1 and CDR2 sequences are MNHEY and SMNVEV (reference sequence). In nucleotides, the CDR3 is TGTGCCAGCAGTTTATTCCCGGGACAGGGACCCAACTATGGCTACACCTTC. It translates to CASSLFPGQGPNYGYTF.

This chain connects TRBV7-2 to TRBJ2-3, with 7 bases lining up with TRBD2. The V and J ends lost 4 bases and 2 bases, in that order; junction bases with no gene match: 3. CDR3 length equals 14 residues. Germline loops: CDR1 SGHTA, CDR2 FQGNSA. CDR3 DNA sequence: TGTGCCAGCAGCTCCGGGGGGACCACAGATACGCAGTATTTT. Protein product: CASSSGGTTDTQYF.

The chain couples TRBV5-6 to TRBJ1-1; D remains unclear. CDR1 and CDR2 from the germline V gene are SGHDT and YYEEEE. This CDR3 has 13 residues. V was trimmed by 4 bases and J by 5 bases, leaving 12 bases between them. The CDR3: CASSTGPRTEAFF. CDR3 in DNA: TGTGCCAGCAGCACTGGGCCACGGACTGAAGCTTTCTTT.